The entry below gives a single TCR beta chain sequence along with its context. Trimming removed 3 bases at V and 3 bases at J, with 21 bases between. CDR1 is SGDLS, CDR2 YYNGEE, per germline. The CDR3 extends over 17 amino acids. This sample stems from a study of control samples from healthy donors and cancer patients. The repertoire was sequenced with immunoSEQ multiplex PCR; TCRdb's copy has only in-frame clones and lacks some. The sample has over 150,000 clones; approximately 94% are singletons. This TCR came from a woman under 30 in good health. This sequence joins TRBV9 and TRBJ1-2; a weak D match, TRBD1 (6 bases). The specimen sequenced was blood. CDR3 in DNA: TGTGCCAGCAGCGCTGGGATGGGGGCCTCCTTATACTATGGCTACACCTTC. This sequence encodes CASSAGMGASLYYGYTF.